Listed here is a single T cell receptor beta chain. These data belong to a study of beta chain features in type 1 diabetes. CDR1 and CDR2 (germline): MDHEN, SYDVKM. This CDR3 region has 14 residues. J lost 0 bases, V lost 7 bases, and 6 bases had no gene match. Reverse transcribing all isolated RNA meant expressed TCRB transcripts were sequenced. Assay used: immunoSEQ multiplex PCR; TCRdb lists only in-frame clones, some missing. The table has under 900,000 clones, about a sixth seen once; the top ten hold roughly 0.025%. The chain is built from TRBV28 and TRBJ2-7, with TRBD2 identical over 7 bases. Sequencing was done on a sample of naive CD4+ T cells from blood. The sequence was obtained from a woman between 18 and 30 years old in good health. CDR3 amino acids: CASIPSGASYEQYF. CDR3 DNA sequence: TGTGCCAGCATACCTAGCGGAGCCTCCTACGAGCAGTACTTC.